The subject of this entry is one TCR beta chain. The CDR3 is 13 residues long. Germline CDR1 and CDR2: SGHRS and YFSETQ. Deletions cut 9 bases from V and 4 bases from J, with 16 bases between. Indicated time point: cycle 4 day 1 (C4D1), after more than five weeks of nivolumab. All the patients suffered relapse after autologous stem cell transplantation, and brentuximab vedotin exposure differed. Complete response, partial response or progressive disease constituted the best response categories observed. This record comes from a study of PD-1 blockade in classical Hodgkin lymphoma. Sequencing was performed with immunoSEQ multiplex PCR; in TCRdb, only in-frame clones are kept and a portion is missing. The sample has approximately 89,000 clones; 75% to 85% are singletons.

The specimen was peripheral blood mononuclear cells (PBMCs), collected before the fourth cycle of nivolumab. This TCR was sampled from a human donor with classical Hodgkin lymphoma. The chain joins TRBV5-1 to TRBJ1-1, with D perhaps TRBD1 (6 bases). The CDR3 DNA reads as TGCGCCACCTACAGGGATGTTGGCACTGAAGCTTTCTTT. It codes for CATYRDVGTEAFF.